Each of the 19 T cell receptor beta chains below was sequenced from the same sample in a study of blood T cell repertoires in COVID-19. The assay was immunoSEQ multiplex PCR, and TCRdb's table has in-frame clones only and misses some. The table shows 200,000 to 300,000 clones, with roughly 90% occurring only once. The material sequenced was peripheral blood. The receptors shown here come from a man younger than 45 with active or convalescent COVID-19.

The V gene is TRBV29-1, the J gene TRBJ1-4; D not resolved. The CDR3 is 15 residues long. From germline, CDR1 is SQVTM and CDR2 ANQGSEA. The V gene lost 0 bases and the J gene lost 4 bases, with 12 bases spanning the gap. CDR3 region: CSVEEDNSFNEKLFF. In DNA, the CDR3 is TGCAGCGTTGAAGAAGATAACAGCTTTAATGAAAAACTGTTTTTT.

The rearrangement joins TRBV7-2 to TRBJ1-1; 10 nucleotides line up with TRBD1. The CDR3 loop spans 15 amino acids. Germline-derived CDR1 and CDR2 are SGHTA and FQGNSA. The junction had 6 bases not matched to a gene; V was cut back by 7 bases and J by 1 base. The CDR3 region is CASTTGQGGNTEAFF. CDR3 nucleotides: TGTGCCAGCACCACTGGACAGGGGGGGAACACTGAAGCTTTCTTT.

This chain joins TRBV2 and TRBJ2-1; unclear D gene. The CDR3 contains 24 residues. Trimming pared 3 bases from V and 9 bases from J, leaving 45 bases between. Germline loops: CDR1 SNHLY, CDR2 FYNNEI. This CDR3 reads CASSDLDFSLLQTKPKVISTEQFF. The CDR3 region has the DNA TGTGCCAGCAGTGATTTAGATTTCTCACTACTACAAACAAAACCCAAAGTTATATCCACTGAGCAGTTCTTC.

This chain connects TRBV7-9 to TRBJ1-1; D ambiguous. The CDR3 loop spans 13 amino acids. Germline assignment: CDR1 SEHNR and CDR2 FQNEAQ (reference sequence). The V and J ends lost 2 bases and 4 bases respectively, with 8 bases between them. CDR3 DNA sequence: TGTGCCAGCAGCTTATCGTCGGGCACTGAAGCTTTCTTT. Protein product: CASSLSSGTEAFF.

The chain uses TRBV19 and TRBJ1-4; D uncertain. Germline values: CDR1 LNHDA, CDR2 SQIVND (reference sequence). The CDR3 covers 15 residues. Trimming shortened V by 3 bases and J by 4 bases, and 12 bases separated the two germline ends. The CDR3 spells CASSMFADINEKLFF. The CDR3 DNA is TGTGCCAGTAGTATGTTTGCAGACATTAATGAAAAACTGTTTTTT.

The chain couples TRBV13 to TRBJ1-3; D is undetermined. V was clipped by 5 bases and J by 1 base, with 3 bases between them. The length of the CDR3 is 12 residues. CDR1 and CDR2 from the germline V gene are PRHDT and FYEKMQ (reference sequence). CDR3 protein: CASSLSGNTIYF. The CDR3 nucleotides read TGTGCCAGCAGCCTATCTGGAAACACCATATATTTT. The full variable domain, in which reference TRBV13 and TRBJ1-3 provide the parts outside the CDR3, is AAGVIQSPRHLIKEKRETATLKCYPIPRHDTVYWYQQGPGQDPQFLISFYEKMQSDKGSIPDRFSAQQFSDYHSELNMSSLELGDSALYFCASSLSGNTIYFGEGSWLTVV.

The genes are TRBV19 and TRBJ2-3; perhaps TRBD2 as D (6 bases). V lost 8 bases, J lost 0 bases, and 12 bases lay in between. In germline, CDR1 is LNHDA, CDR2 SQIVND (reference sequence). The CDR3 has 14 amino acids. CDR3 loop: CASSSGGSTDTQYF. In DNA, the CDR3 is TGTGCCAGTTCGAGTGGGGGGAGCACAGATACGCAGTATTTT. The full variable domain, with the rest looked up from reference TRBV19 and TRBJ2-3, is DGGITQSPKYLFRKEGQNVTLSCEQNLNHDAMYWYRQDPGQGLRLIYYSQIVNDFQKGDIAEGYSVSREKKESFPLTVTSAQKNPTAFYLCASSSGGSTDTQYFGPGTRLTVL.

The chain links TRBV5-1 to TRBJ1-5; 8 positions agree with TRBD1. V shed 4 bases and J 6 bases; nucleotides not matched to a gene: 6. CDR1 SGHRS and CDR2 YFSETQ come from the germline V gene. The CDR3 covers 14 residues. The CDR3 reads CASSPGTGSQPQHF. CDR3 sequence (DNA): TGCGCCAGCAGCCCGGGGACAGGATCTCAGCCCCAGCATTTT.

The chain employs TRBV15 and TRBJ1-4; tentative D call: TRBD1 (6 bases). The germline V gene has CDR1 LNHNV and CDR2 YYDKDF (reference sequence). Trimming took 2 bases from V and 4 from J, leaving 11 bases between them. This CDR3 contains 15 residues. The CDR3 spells CATSRPTGNNEKLFF. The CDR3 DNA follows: TGTGCCACCAGCAGACCCACAGGGAATAATGAAAAACTGTTTTTT.

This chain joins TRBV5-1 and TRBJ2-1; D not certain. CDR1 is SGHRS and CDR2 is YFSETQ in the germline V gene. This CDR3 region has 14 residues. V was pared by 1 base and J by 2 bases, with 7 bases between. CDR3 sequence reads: CASSLRSPYNEQFF. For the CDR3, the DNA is TGCGCCAGCAGCTTGCGTAGCCCCTACAATGAGCAGTTCTTC.

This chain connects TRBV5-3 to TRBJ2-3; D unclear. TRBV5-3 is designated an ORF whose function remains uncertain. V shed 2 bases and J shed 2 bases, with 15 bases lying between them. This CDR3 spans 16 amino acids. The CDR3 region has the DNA TGTGCCAGAAGCTTCATCGGCCGGGTCCTCACAGATACGCAGTATTTT. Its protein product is CARSFIGRVLTDTQYF.

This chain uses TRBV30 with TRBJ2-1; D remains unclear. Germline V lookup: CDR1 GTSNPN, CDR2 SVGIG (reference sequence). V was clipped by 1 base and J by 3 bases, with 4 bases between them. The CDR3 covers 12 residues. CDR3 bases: TGTGCCTGGAGTGCGTTCTACAATGAGCAGTTCTTC. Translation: CAWSAFYNEQFF.

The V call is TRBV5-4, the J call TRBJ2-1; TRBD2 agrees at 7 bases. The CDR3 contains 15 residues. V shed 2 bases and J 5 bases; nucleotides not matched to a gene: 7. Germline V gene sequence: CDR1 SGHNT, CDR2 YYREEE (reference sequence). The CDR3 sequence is CASSFQTSTHNEQFF. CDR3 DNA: TGTGCCAGCAGCTTCCAGACTAGCACACACAATGAGCAGTTCTTC.

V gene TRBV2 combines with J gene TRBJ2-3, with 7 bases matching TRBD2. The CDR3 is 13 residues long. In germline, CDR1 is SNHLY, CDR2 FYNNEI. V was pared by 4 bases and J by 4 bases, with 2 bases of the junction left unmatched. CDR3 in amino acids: CASSGGGPDTQYF. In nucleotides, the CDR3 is TGTGCCAGCAGTGGGGGGGGACCAGATACGCAGTATTTT.

In DNA form, the CDR3 reads TGTGCCAGCAGCTTAGCAGGGGTGACAGATACGCAGTATTTT. Protein: CASSLAGVTDTQYF. V and J are TRBV7-8 and TRBJ2-3, with D perhaps TRBD1 (5 bases). This CDR3 has 14 amino acids. From germline, CDR1 is SGHVS and CDR2 FQNEAQ. The V and J ends lost 0 bases and 3 bases respectively, with 7 bases between them. Combining the CDR3 with reference TRBV7-8 and TRBJ2-3 gives the whole variable domain GAGVSQSPRYKVAKRGQDVALRCDPISGHVSLFWYQQALGQGPEFLTYFQNEAQLDKSGLPSDRFFAERPEGSVSTLKIQRTQQEDSAVYLCASSLAGVTDTQYFGPGTRLTVL.

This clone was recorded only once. CDR3 protein: CASSADRGLSYEQYF. For the CDR3, the DNA is TGTGCCAGCAGCGCAGACAGGGGGCTCTCCTACGAGCAGTACTTC. The chain has TRBV7-3 and TRBJ2-7; 10 bases align to TRBD1. CDR1 is SGHTA, CDR2 FQGTGA, per germline. This CDR3 contains 15 residues. The trim removed 5 bases at V and 0 bases at J, leaving 4 bases unmatched.

DNA for the CDR3: TGTGCCAGTAGTCCTGGGCAGGTCGGTTACGAGCAGTACTTC. Its protein product is CASSPGQVGYEQYF. V is TRBV19 and J is TRBJ2-7; unclear D gene. V was pared by 5 bases and J by 4 bases, with 15 bases between. Germline lookup yields CDR1 LNHDA and CDR2 SQIVND (reference sequence). The CDR3 covers 14 residues.

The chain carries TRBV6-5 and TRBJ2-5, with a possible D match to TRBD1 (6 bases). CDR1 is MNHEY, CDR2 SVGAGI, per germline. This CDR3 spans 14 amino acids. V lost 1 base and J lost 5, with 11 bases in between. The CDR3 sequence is CASSYFRGRETQYF. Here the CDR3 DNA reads TGTGCCAGCAGTTACTTCAGGGGCCGGGAGACCCAGTACTTC.

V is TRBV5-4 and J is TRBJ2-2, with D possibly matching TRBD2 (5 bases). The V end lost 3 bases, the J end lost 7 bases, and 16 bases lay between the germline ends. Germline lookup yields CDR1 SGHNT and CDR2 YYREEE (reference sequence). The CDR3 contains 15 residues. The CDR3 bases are TGTGCCAGCAGCTCGCCCCTAGGGCGGGTCGGGGAGCTGTTTTTT. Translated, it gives CASSSPLGRVGELFF. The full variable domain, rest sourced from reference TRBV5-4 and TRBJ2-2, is ETGVTQSPTHLIKTRGQQVTLRCSSQSGHNTVSWYQQALGQGPQFIFQYYREEENGRGNFPPRFSGLQFPNYSSELNVNALELDDSALYLCASSSPLGRVGELFFGEGSRLTVL.